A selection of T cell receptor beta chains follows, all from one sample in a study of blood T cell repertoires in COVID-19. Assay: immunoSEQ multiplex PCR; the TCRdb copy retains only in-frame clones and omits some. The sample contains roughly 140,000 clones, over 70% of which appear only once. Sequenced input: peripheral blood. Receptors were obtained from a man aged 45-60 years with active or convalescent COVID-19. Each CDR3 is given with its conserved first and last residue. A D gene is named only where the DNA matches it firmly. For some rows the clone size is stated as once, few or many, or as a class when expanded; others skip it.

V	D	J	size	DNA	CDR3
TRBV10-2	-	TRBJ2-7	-	TGCGCCAGCAGTGACACAGGCTACGAGCAGTACTTC	CASSDTGYEQYF
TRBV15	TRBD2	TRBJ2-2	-	TGTGCCACCAGCAGAGATTCAGCGGGAGGGCCGGTGAACACCGGGGAGCTGTTTTTT	CATSRDSAGGPVNTGELFF
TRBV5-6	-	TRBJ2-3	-	TGTGCCAGCAGCTTGGCACAGGGAGGCACAGATACGCAGTATTTT	CASSLAQGGTDTQYF
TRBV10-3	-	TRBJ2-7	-	TGTGCCATCAGTGATCCCCGACAGTACGAGCAGTACTTC	CAISDPRQYEQYF
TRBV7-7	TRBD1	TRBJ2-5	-	TGTGCCAGCAGCCCCGTCGCGGGACAGGGCGTGGAGACCCAGTACTTC	CASSPVAGQGVETQYF
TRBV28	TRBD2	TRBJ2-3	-	TGTGCCAGCAGTGCGGGACTAGCGGGAGGGCGGAATACGCAGTATTTT	CASSAGLAGGRNTQYF
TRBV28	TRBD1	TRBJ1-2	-	TGTGCCAGCAGTCCCCGGGACAGGCTTAACTATGGCTACACCTTC	CASSPRDRLNYGYTF
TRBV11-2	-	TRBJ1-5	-	TGTGCCAGCAGCTTTGGGGAGAACAGCAATCAGCCCCAGCATTTT	CASSFGENSNQPQHF
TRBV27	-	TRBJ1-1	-	TGTGCCAGTTTTAGGCAGGGTCTGAACACTGAAGCTTTCTTT	CASFRQGLNTEAFF
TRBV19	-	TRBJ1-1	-	TGTGCCAGTAGTACCCCTCCGGGACGAGGGGGCACTGAAGCTTTCTTT	CASSTPPGRGGTEAFF
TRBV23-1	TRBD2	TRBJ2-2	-	TGCGCCAGCATCAACCCCCCCGGACTAGCGGGAGTACCCAGGGGGGAGCTGTTTTTT	CASINPPGLAGVPRGELFF
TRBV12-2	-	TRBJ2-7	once	TGTGCAAGTCGCTTAGCGTGTACCGGGGGGGTCTACGAGCAGTACTTC	CASRLACTGGVYEQYF
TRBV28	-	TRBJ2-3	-	TGTGCCAGCAGTTTTATAACAGGAGGCACAGATACGCAGTATTTT	CASSFITGGTDTQYF
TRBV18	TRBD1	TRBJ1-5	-	TGTGCCAGCTCTCCCACAGGGGGAGGTCAGCCCCAGCATTTT	CASSPTGGGQPQHF
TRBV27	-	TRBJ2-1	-	TGTGCCAGCAGTATCCGCGTAGGGGAGGTAGGTGGTGAGCAGTTCTTC	CASSIRVGEVGGEQFF
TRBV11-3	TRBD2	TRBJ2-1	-	TGTGCCAGCAGCTCATCGGGGGGACTAGCGGGAGACAATGAGCAGTTCTTC	CASSSSGGLAGDNEQFF
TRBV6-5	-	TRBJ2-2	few	TGTGCCAGCAGTCGAGATGGACTAACCGGGGAGCTGTTTTTT	CASSRDGLTGELFF
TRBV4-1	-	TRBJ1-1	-	TGCGCCAGCAGCCAAGCCCCAGGGTGGGGCGACACTGAAGCTTTCTTT	CASSQAPGWGDTEAFF
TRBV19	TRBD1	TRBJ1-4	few	TGTGCCAGTAGTCCTCGGACAGGGGGTAATGAAAAACTGTTTTTT	CASSPRTGGNEKLFF
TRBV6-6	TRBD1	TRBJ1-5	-	TGTGCCAGCACCCAGACAGGGGATGGCAATCAGCCCCAGCATTTT	CASTQTGDGNQPQHF
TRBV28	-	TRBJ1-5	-	TGTGCCAGCAGTTTGCCGGGTCTCAATCAGCCCCAGCATTTT	CASSLPGLNQPQHF
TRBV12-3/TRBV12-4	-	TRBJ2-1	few	TGTGCCAGCAGTTACACAGTCAGTGGGCAGTTCTTC	CASSYTVSGQFF
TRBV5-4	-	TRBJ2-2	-	TGTGCCAGCAGCGCGGGAAAGGCGACGAACACCGGGGAGCTGTTTTTT	CASSAGKATNTGELFF
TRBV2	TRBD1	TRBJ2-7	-	TGTGCCAGCAGTTTCCCGGGACAGGGAACGGAATCCTACGAGCAGTACTTC	CASSFPGQGTESYEQYF
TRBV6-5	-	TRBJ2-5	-	TGTGCCAGCAGTTACGGGGGGCTAGCGGAACAAGAGACCCAGTACTTC	CASSYGGLAEQETQYF
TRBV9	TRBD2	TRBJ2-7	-	TGTGCCAGCAGCGTACAAGGGCTAGCGGGCCCTGGCGAGCAGTACTTC	CASSVQGLAGPGEQYF
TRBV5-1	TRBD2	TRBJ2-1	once	TGCGCCAGCAGCTTCACGCGGGAGGACTACAATGAGCAGTTCTTC	CASSFTREDYNEQFF
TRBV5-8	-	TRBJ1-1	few	TGTGCCAGCAGCTTGCAGGGGAACACTGAAGCTTTCTTT	CASSLQGNTEAFF
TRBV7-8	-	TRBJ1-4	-	TGTGCCAGCAGCCCGCGAGAGGGCCCGAATGAAAAACTGTTTTTT	CASSPREGPNEKLFF
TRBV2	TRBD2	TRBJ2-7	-	TGTGCCAGCGGGGGACTAGCCTACGAGCAGTACTTC	CASGGLAYEQYF
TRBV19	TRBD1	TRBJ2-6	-	TGTGCCAGTAGTTTGACAGGGGTAGTAGCTGGGGCCAACGTCCTGACTTTC	CASSLTGVVAGANVLTF
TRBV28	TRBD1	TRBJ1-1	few	TGTGCCAGCAGTTTACGACAGGGAGGAGGGTACACTGAAGCTTTCTTT	CASSLRQGGGYTEAFF
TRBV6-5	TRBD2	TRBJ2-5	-	TGTGCCAGCAGTCAGACTAGCGGACAAGAGACCCAGTACTTC	CASSQTSGQETQYF
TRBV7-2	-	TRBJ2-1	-	TGTGCCAGCAGCTTCGTGCAGAACAATGAGCAGTTCTTC	CASSFVQNNEQFF
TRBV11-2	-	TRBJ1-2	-	TGTGCCAGCAGCTGCTTGAGCACAGGCTGCTATGGCTACACCTTC	CASSCLSTGCYGYTF
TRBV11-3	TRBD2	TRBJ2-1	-	TGTGCCAGCAGCTTAGGGGGCGGGGGAGTATCTTACAATGAGCAGTTCTTC	CASSLGGGGVSYNEQFF
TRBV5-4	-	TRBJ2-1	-	TGTGCCAGCAGCTTGACCGGGAGAAATGAGCAGTTCTTC	CASSLTGRNEQFF
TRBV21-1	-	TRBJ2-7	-	TGTGCCAGCAGCAAACCTCGGGGACTAGCGGGAGTAACGACCTACGAGCAGTACTTC	CASSKPRGLAGVTTYEQYF
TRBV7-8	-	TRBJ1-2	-	TGTGCCAGCAGCTTAGTCAGGGGTGAAGGTGGCTACACCTTC	CASSLVRGEGGYTF
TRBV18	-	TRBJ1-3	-	TGTGCCAGCTCACCAGTTACTGGAAACACCATATATTTT	CASSPVTGNTIYF
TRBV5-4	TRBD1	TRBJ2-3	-	TGTGCCAGCAGCCTTCCGGCAGGGGGCATCACAGATACGCAGTATTTT	CASSLPAGGITDTQYF
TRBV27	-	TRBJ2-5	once	TGTGCCAGCGGCATGGGGGCAGAAGAGACCCAGTACTTC	CASGMGAEETQYF
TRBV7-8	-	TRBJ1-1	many	TGTGCCAGCAGCCCGTCTTTGAGTCAAATGAACACTGAAGCTTTCTTT	CASSPSLSQMNTEAFF
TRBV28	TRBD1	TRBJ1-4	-	TGTGCCAGCAGTAGGACAGGGAATGAAAAACTGTTTTTT	CASSRTGNEKLFF
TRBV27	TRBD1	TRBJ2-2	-	TGTGCCAGCAACTGGGACAGGGGGCACGGGGAGCTGTTTTTT	CASNWDRGHGELFF
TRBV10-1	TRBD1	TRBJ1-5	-	TGCGCCAGCAGTGGGACAGGGGTGAAGCAGCCCCAGCATTTT	CASSGTGVKQPQHF
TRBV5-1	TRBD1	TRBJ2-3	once	TGCGCCAGCAGCCTACAGGGGGCCGGGGATACGCAGTATTTT	CASSLQGAGDTQYF
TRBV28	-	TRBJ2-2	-	TGTGCCAGCAGAACCGTTACGGCGAACACCGGGGAGCTGTTTTTT	CASRTVTANTGELFF
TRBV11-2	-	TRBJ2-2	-	TGTGCCAGCAGCTTAGTAGGGGGAGACACCGGGGAGCTGTTTTTT	CASSLVGGDTGELFF
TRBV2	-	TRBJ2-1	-	TGTGCCAGCAGTGAAGCTCCTTCAATCGGAGAACTAGGTTTGTTGGGCGATGAGCAGTTCTTC	CASSEAPSIGELGLLGDEQFF
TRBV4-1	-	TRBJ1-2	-	TGCGCCAGCAGCCAAGAGAGGCGGGGGGGCCCTGCCTATGGCTACACCTTC	CASSQERRGGPAYGYTF
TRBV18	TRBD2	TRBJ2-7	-	TGTGCCAGCTCACCGGCGGGAGATAACGAGCAGTACTTC	CASSPAGDNEQYF
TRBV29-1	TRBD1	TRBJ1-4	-	TGCAGCGTTATCAAGGGGGCAAGTAGGGAAAAACTGTTTTTT	CSVIKGASREKLFF